This T cell receptor beta chain was documented in a study of cytomegalovirus exposure and HLA in healthy donors. In the PCR, 60 Vbeta and 13 Jbeta primers were used. Here immunoSEQ multiplex PCR was the method, and the copy in TCRdb shows in-frame clones only, minus some. The sample holds 120,000 to 150,000 clones, around 72% seen once. The length of the CDR3 is 13 residues. The germline V and J ends were trimmed by 1 base and 2 bases, with 5 bases remaining between them. The germline V gene has CDR1 LGHNA and CDR2 YNFKEQ. In regard to this clone: Distinct nucleotide sequences in the sample also encode this CDR3.

V is TRBV4-2 and J is TRBJ2-5; D not certain. The TCR originated in a woman between 35 and 50 years old in good health and CMV-seronegative. Specimen: PBMCs. The CDR3 bases are TGTGCCAGCAGCCAAGGAGTACAAGAGACCCAGTACTTC. As protein: CASSQGVQETQYF.